A selection of T cell receptor beta chains follows, all from one sample in a study of T cell repertoires in cytomegalovirus infection. Using its own MiXCR run on the reads, TCRdb lists one record per CDR3 protein. Here the sample spans approximately 1,000,000 distinct CDR3 sequences, 30% to 40% being singletons. For these TCRs, the target antigens are not known. The sequences come from cultured CD8+ T cells from PBMCs, collected from culture after CMV antigen stimulation. The receptors derive from a human donor in good health (CMV status not recorded). Some clones in this sample may be carry-over from other donors' samples. CDR3s include the opening cysteine and the closing phenylalanine or tryptophan. The D gene is left open where the match is weak. Clone size appears in some rows only: once, few, many, or a class for an expanded clone.

J	D	V	size	DNA	CDR3
TRBJ2-3	-	TRBV6-6	-	TGTGCCAGCAGCTTACTCGCGCGGGGGCCCCTCACAGATACGCAGTATTTT	CASSLLARGPLTDTQYF
TRBJ1-1	TRBD1	TRBV7-9	-	TGTGCCAGCAGCTTAATGACAGGGGGCGGGACTGAAGCTTTCTTT	CASSLMTGGGTEAFF
TRBJ2-1	-	TRBV24-1	-	TGTGCCACCAGTGATCGCCGGGACATTGATACTGATGAGCAGTTCTTC	CATSDRRDIDTDEQFF
TRBJ1-2	-	TRBV27	-	TGTGCCAGCAGTTTATCGAGGGAGGACTCGTATGGCTACACCTTC	CASSLSREDSYGYTF
TRBJ1-1	-	TRBV28	few	TGTGCCAGCAGTTTATCCCAGTTAACTGAAGCTTTCTTT	CASSLSQLTEAFF
TRBJ2-3	TRBD1	TRBV12-3/TRBV12-4	few	TGTGCCAGCAGTACTACAGGGGAGGATACGCAGTATTTT	CASSTTGEDTQYF
TRBJ2-7	TRBD2	TRBV7-9	-	TGTGCCAGCAGCGGCGGGGGATTCTACGAGCAGTACTTC	CASSGGGFYEQYF
TRBJ2-4	-	TRBV28	-	TGTGCCAGCAGTCCTTCGAGAGGGCTGGCCAAAAACATTCAGTACTTC	CASSPSRGLAKNIQYF
TRBJ1-5	-	TRBV10-3	few	TGTGCCAACTGTCCAGGGATGCATCAGCCCCAGCATTTT	CANCPGMHQPQHF
TRBJ2-3	TRBD2	TRBV7-9	many	TGTGCCAGCAGCTTAGTGTCTCGGCCTAGCGGGGGAACAGATACGCAGTATTTT	CASSLVSRPSGGTDTQYF
TRBJ2-7	-	TRBV10-3	few	TGTGCCATCAGTGAGAAAGGGACCCTAGGCGGGGTCTCCTACGAGCAGTACTTC	CAISEKGTLGGVSYEQYF
TRBJ1-5	TRBD1	TRBV6-2/TRBV6-3	-	TGTGCCAGCAGTTACCCCCAGGGGGTTGAAGGCAATCAGCCCCAGCATTTT	CASSYPQGVEGNQPQHF
TRBJ1-1	-	TRBV5-6	-	TGTGCCAGCAGCTTGGGAGGATCCAGCGGACCCGCTTTCTTT	CASSLGGSSGPAFF
TRBJ2-5	-	TRBV7-3	few	TGTGCCAGCAGCCCCCCGGGTGGGGGGCGAGGGACCCAGTACTTC	CASSPPGGGRGTQYF
TRBJ2-2	-	TRBV6-6	few	TGTGCCAGCAGAGAGGAATACAGGGGAGGAACCGGGGAGCTGTTTTTT	CASREEYRGGTGELFF
TRBJ1-3	TRBD1	TRBV5-1	few	TGCGCCAGCAGCTTGGAAGAAACGACAGGGCTGGTCTCTGGAAACACCATATATTTT	CASSLEETTGLVSGNTIYF
TRBJ2-7	-	TRBV5-4	-	TGTGCCAGCATGAAAGAAGGAGAGTTCGCTACCTACGAGCAGTACTTC	CASMKEGEFATYEQYF
TRBJ2-7	-	TRBV6-5	-	TGTGCCAGCAGTGGACCGGAACAGGTCTGGGGCGAGCAGTACTTC	CASSGPEQVWGEQYF
TRBJ2-2	TRBD1	TRBV7-3	-	TGTGCCAGCAGCTACACGGACAGGGCTTACACCGGGGAGCTGTTTTTT	CASSYTDRAYTGELFF
TRBJ1-2	-	TRBV10-2	-	TGCGCCAGCAGCCCAAAACCGGGACACTTCTATGGCTACACCTTC	CASSPKPGHFYGYTF
TRBJ2-2	-	TRBV7-3	many	TGTGCCAGCAGTTCCCCAGGGAACACCGGGGAGCTGTTTTTT	CASSSPGNTGELFF
TRBJ2-7	-	TRBV12-3/TRBV12-4	few	TGTGCCAGCAGTCCAGACAGTTCTGGTTCCTACGAGCAGTACTTC	CASSPDSSGSYEQYF
TRBJ2-3	TRBD1	TRBV11-2	few	TGTGCCAGCAGCTTCCTTCCTGGCAGGGGGACCACAGATACGCAGTATTTT	CASSFLPGRGTTDTQYF
TRBJ1-5	-	TRBV12-3/TRBV12-4	few	TGTGCCAGCAGTCCCCTCATTTATCAGCCCCAGCATTTT	CASSPLIYQPQHF
TRBJ1-5	-	TRBV19	-	TGTGCCAGTGGAGGGGTTCAGCCCCAGCATTTT	CASGGVQPQHF
TRBJ2-1	-	TRBV28	-	TGTGCCAGCAGTCCACAGGTTTGGAGTCGCAATGAGCAGTTCTTC	CASSPQVWSRNEQFF
TRBJ1-3	-	TRBV4-1	-	TGCGCCAGCAGCCAATGGGGACCTGGAAACACCATATATTTT	CASSQWGPGNTIYF
TRBJ2-5	-	TRBV7-9	-	TGTGCCAGCAGCCTTGAGAGTGAGACCCAGTACTTC	CASSLESETQYF
TRBJ2-7	-	TRBV4-1	-	TGCGCCAGCAGCCAAGTCTCGACAGCAGACTACGAGCAGTACTTC	CASSQVSTADYEQYF
TRBJ1-1	-	TRBV28	-	TGTGCCAGCAGCACACTGGACACTGAAGCTTTCTTT	CASSTLDTEAFF
TRBJ1-4	TRBD1	TRBV12-3/TRBV12-4	-	TGTGCCAGCAGCTGGGACAGTGCTGCAAATGAAAAACTGTTTTTT	CASSWDSAANEKLFF
TRBJ1-1	-	TRBV27	few	TGTGCCAGCAGTCCGCAACAGGAGCCGACCGCCCGGGAGGCTTTCTTT	CASSPQQEPTAREAFF
TRBJ2-1	-	TRBV29-1	-	TGCAGCGTTGAGGGGGAGACAGGATTCCGCTACAATGAGCAGTTCTTC	CSVEGETGFRYNEQFF
TRBJ1-3	TRBD1	TRBV6-5	-	TGTGCCAGCAGTTTTGGGACAGTGACCTCTGGAAACACCATATATTTT	CASSFGTVTSGNTIYF
TRBJ2-1	-	TRBV15	-	TGTGCCACCTCCCCAGGAGACAGCACCGCCAATGAGCAGTTCTTC	CATSPGDSTANEQFF
TRBJ2-1	-	TRBV6-6	-	TGTGCCAGCAGAACCGGGACACTCAGCGGTGGGCAGTTCTTC	CASRTGTLSGGQFF
TRBJ2-2	-	TRBV10-2	-	TGCGCCATTGGACTGCCCTCTGGGGAGCTGTTTTTT	CAIGLPSGELFF
TRBJ1-3	-	TRBV19	-	TGTGCCAGTAGTATAACAGGGAGCTCTGGAAACACCATATATTTT	CASSITGSSGNTIYF
TRBJ2-2	TRBD1	TRBV4-1	-	TGCGCCAGCAGCCAAGAGGGACAGGGGTACACCGGGGAGCTGTTTTTT	CASSQEGQGYTGELFF
TRBJ2-4	-	TRBV11-1	-	TGTGCCAGCAGCTTACACAGTGGCAAAAACATTCAGTACTTC	CASSLHSGKNIQYF
TRBJ2-3	TRBD2	TRBV7-8	many	TGTGCCAGCAGTTCTCTAGCGGGTAGCACAGATACGCAGTATTTT	CASSSLAGSTDTQYF
TRBJ1-1	-	TRBV19	few	TGTGCCAGTAGTTCCGGCGGGATAGGGAACACTGAAGCTTTCTTT	CASSSGGIGNTEAFF
TRBJ1-5	TRBD1	TRBV20-1	-	TGCAGTGCCCAGGACAGGCGAAGTAGGTACAGCAATCAGCCCCAGCATTTT	CSAQDRRSRYSNQPQHF
TRBJ1-1	-	TRBV20-1	-	TGCAGTGCTAGCAAACTCTCTTGGACCGAAAACACTGAAGCTTTCTTT	CSASKLSWTENTEAFF
TRBJ2-3	TRBD1	TRBV19	-	TGTGCCAGTAGTTTTGACAGGGTGGATACGCAGTATTTT	CASSFDRVDTQYF
TRBJ2-3	-	TRBV6-2/TRBV6-3	-	TGTGCCAGCAGCCCTCAAGGATCACCCACAGATACGCAGTATTTT	CASSPQGSPTDTQYF
TRBJ1-5	-	TRBV6-6	few	TGTGCCAGCAGTGTCCGGGGTGACGGTAGCAATCAGCCCCAGCATTTT	CASSVRGDGSNQPQHF
TRBJ1-2	-	TRBV12-3/TRBV12-4	-	TGTGCCAGCAGCCCCCCGGGGTTCGCATATGGCTACACCTTC	CASSPPGFAYGYTF
TRBJ2-2	-	TRBV7-8	many	TGTGCCAGCAGCTTAGAACAAGAGACCGGGGAGCTGTTTTTT	CASSLEQETGELFF
TRBJ2-1	TRBD1	TRBV7-9	-	TGTGCCAGCAGCTTATCTAGGGGGCCTCCTGGGGGTGAGCAGTTCTTC	CASSLSRGPPGGEQFF
TRBJ1-2	TRBD1	TRBV6-5	few	TGTGCCAGCAGGCCCACAGGGGCTCACTCCCGCTATGGCTACACCTTC	CASRPTGAHSRYGYTF
TRBJ1-1	TRBD1	TRBV12-5	few	TGTGCTAGTGGTTTCGATCCGGGACAGGGGGGGAACACTGAAGCTTTCTTT	CASGFDPGQGGNTEAFF
TRBJ1-2	-	TRBV12-3/TRBV12-4	-	TGTGCCAGCAGTTTAACTTTACTCTATGGCTACACCTTC	CASSLTLLYGYTF
TRBJ1-1	-	TRBV14	-	TGTGCCAGCAGCCCTCTGATAGGCAACACTGAAGCTTTCTTT	CASSPLIGNTEAFF
TRBJ2-5	TRBD1	TRBV7-7	once	TGTGCTAGCAGCTTAGCCCTCAGGGGGCGAGAGACCCAGTACTTC	CASSLALRGRETQYF
TRBJ2-5	-	TRBV12-5	few	TGTGCTAGTGGTTTGGAGGAGACCCAGTACTTC	CASGLEETQYF
TRBJ1-5	TRBD1	TRBV25-1	-	TGTGCCAGCAGTGAGACAGGGGGAAGCAATCAGCCCCAGCATTTT	CASSETGGSNQPQHF
TRBJ1-1	-	TRBV7-8	-	TGTGCCAGCAGCCCCTTTGGGAGGGAAACTGAAGCTTTCTTT	CASSPFGRETEAFF
TRBJ2-1	TRBD2	TRBV5-1	-	TGCGCCAGCAGCGCGGGACTAGCGGAGAGCTCCTACAATGAGCAGTTCTTC	CASSAGLAESSYNEQFF